Below, one TCR beta chain is given with its context. The antigen remains unidentified. These data are taken from a study of tumor and adjacent non-tumor tissue in lung cancer. Study at large: The patients, roughly 9 men and about 5 women, were roughly 30 to 80 with stage I to III disease. Overall study findings and caveats: Tumor repertoires had a smaller top 100 clone share than normal lung.

Germline loops: CDR1 MNHEY, CDR2 SVGEGT. CDR3 size: 12 residues. TCRbeta libraries were built with three rounds of nested PCR, modified from ARM-PCR. MiXCR, run by TCRdb on the multiplex PCR reads, gives a single entry per CDR3 protein. Of approximately 82,000 distinct CDR3 sequences listed, approximately 82% are singletons. This sample's RNA came from whole unsorted tissue. Distant lung tissue was collected more than 3 cm away from the tumor edge. The chain links TRBV6-2 or TRBV6-3 to TRBJ2-2; D uncertain. The receptor was isolated from a man between 65 and 79 years old with non-small cell lung cancer. Sequencing input: distant non-tumor lung tissue. CDR3 amino acids: CANITKTGELFF. The CDR3 nucleotides read TGTGCAAACATTACCAAAACCGGGGAGCTGTTTTTT.